A selection of T cell receptor beta chains follows, all from one sample in a study of cytomegalovirus exposure and HLA in healthy donors. Profiled with immunoSEQ multiplex PCR; TCRdb holds only in-frame clones, not every one. This sample yields 150,000 to 200,000 clones, of which 85% are seen a single time; roughly 15% belongs to the top ten. The specimen was PBMCs. The origin of the receptors is a man aged 18 to 29 in good health and CMV-seropositive. CDR3s include the opening cysteine and the closing phenylalanine or tryptophan. The order of the fields is CDR3 protein, V gene, clone size, J gene. The size of a clone is reported for some rows only, either as once, few or many, or as a class for expanded clones.

CASSLGRGRADGAKNIQYF | TRBV11-3 | - | TRBJ2-4
CAWNEGTYGYTF | TRBV30 | - | TRBJ1-2
CASTLAGDNEQFF | TRBV25-1 | few | TRBJ2-1
CASSLKWNTEAFF | TRBV2 | - | TRBJ1-1
CAWMPNSAGNEQFF | TRBV30 | - | TRBJ2-1
CASSQGLAGVFTDTQYF | TRBV5-5 | - | TRBJ2-3
CASSYDRAADTQYF | TRBV4-1 | - | TRBJ2-3
CASSSTGGTVNTEAFF | TRBV7-9 | - | TRBJ1-1
CAWCEGLSSYNSPLHF | TRBV30 | few | TRBJ1-6
CASSLEGRTNYGYTF | TRBV5-4 | few | TRBJ1-2
CASSLGPDISYEQYF | TRBV28 | - | TRBJ2-7
CASSSTGANTEAFF | TRBV7-9 | - | TRBJ1-1
CASSGGPSTNEKLFF | TRBV19 | many | TRBJ1-4
CASSFSASGRVYEQYF | TRBV5-4 | - | TRBJ2-7
CASSLEGTSGRNEQFF | TRBV7-8 | - | TRBJ2-1
CASRLRDPYQETQYF | TRBV5-8 | - | TRBJ2-5
CASSPGYGTGGEKLFF | TRBV18 | - | TRBJ1-4
CASSADRGREAFF | TRBV6-4 | - | TRBJ1-1
CASSNGLSNQPQHF | TRBV27 | - | TRBJ1-5
CASSWLAGSYNEQFF | TRBV13 | - | TRBJ2-1
CAILQGDEAFF | TRBV2 | - | TRBJ1-1
CASSLAGYGYEQYF | TRBV27 | - | TRBJ2-7